This T cell receptor (beta chain) was sequenced for a study of yellow fever vaccine responses in identical twins. MiXCR, run by TCRdb on the RT-PCR reads, gives a single entry per CDR3 protein. The sample records 9,900 or so distinct CDR3 sequences, around four fifths being singletons. Of note for this clonotype: The antigen is unknown.

Study-wide findings and caveats: As reported, the vaccine T cell response of twins seemed partly convergent and partly personalized.

Germline V gives CDR1 LNHDA, CDR2 SQIVND (reference sequence). V dropped 2 bases and J dropped 2; count of bases not matched to a gene: 11. This CDR3 contains 17 residues. The chain recombines TRBV19 with TRBJ1-2, with 7 bases fitting TRBD1. The sample was T cells from blood (PBMCs), unsorted or a sorted subset (not recorded which), taken before or after yellow fever vaccination (not recorded which). The receptor was isolated from a woman under 30 who received the yellow fever vaccine. As DNA, the CDR3 is TGTGCCAGTAGTATAAGAGGGGGCGTTCAGACAAACTATGGCTACACCTTC. Translating gives CASSIRGGVQTNYGYTF.